These 9 T cell receptor beta chains were sequenced from one sample in a study of T cells in Graves' hyperthyroidism and ophthalmopathy. It was RNA transcripts that yielded the amplified TCR beta CDR3 regions. A first-round RT-PCR of the TCR CDR3 used the HTBI primer set. Using its own MiXCR run on the multiplex PCR reads, TCRdb lists one record per CDR3 protein. The top ten hold about a quarter of the sample, which has around 300,000 distinct CDR3 sequences, less than 30% seen once. Sequencing input: blood. Source of these receptors: a man aged 35 to 55 with Graves' hyperthyroidism that later progressed to Graves' ophthalmopathy.

This clonotype was detected ten times or more. The V gene is TRBV6-1, the J gene TRBJ2-7, with 7 bases fitting TRBD2. The CDR3 has 15 residues. V lost 7 bases and J lost 3; bases outside the gene matches: 12. Germline V gene lookup returns CDR1 MNHNS and CDR2 SASEGT. The chain's CDR3 is CASIPVAGENYEQYF. The DNA of the CDR3 is TGTGCCAGCATACCAGTAGCGGGCGAGAACTACGAGCAGTACTTC.

V usage is TRBV28 and J usage is TRBJ2-5, with TRBD1 matching over 9 bases. Germline V gene data show CDR1 as MDHEN and CDR2 as SYDVKM. Unmatched junction bases numbered 9, after V lost 5 bases and J lost 8 bases. The CDR3 spans 14 residues. CDR3 protein: CASSLGTGRYTQYF. CDR3 coding DNA: TGTGCCAGCAGTCTCGGGACAGGGCGATATACCCAGTACTTC.

The sample holds many counts of this clonotype. This rearrangement joins TRBV12-3 or TRBV12-4 to TRBJ1-2; TRBD1 might be the D (5 bases). There are 14 residues in the CDR3. V was clipped by 3 bases and J by 6 bases, with 14 bases between them. CDR3 in DNA: TGTGCCAGCAGTTTGTATCAGGGACCCCATGGCTACACCTTC. Its translation is CASSLYQGPHGYTF.

This clonotype occurred a few times. The J gene is TRBJ1-2, the V gene TRBV7-2; 7 bases align to TRBD1. Unmatched junction bases numbered 10, after V lost 5 bases and J lost 7 bases. The CDR3 loop spans 14 amino acids. Germline V lookup: CDR1 SGHTA, CDR2 FQGNSA. CDR3 nucleotide sequence: TGTGCCAGCAGCCAATTATCACAGGGGCCTGGCTACACCTTC. The encoded protein is CASSQLSQGPGYTF.

In this sample, this clonotype turned up a few times. This chain uses TRBV12-3 or TRBV12-4 with TRBJ1-1; tentatively, D is TRBD1 (6 bases). The CDR3 length is 15 residues. The V end was cut by 0 bases, the J end by 1 base, with 9 bases between. This CDR3 is CASSLAQTGNTEAFF. DNA of the CDR3: TGTGCCAGCAGTTTAGCGCAGACAGGGAACACTGAAGCTTTCTTT.

Many counts were recorded for this clonotype. This chain connects TRBV19 to TRBJ1-1; 7 bases agree with TRBD1. The CDR3 loop spans 13 amino acids. Looked up from germline, CDR1 is LNHDA and CDR2 is SQIVND (reference sequence). Trimming took 2 bases from V and 5 from J; bases not matched to a gene: 2. The CDR3 sequence is CASSIRGHTEAFF. In DNA form, the CDR3 reads TGTGCCAGTAGTATAAGGGGGCATACTGAAGCTTTCTTT.

This clonotype was recorded at least ten times. The chain is built from TRBV6-5 and TRBJ1-1; 9 bases align to TRBD1. This CDR3 is built from 15 residues. With V trimmed by 4 bases and J by 4 bases, 7 bases remained unmatched. Germline values: CDR1 MNHEY, CDR2 SVGAGI. The chain's CDR3 is CASSSPGQGGTEAFF. In DNA form, the CDR3 reads TGTGCCAGCAGTTCCCCGGGACAGGGAGGCACTGAAGCTTTCTTT.

Ten or more counts support this clonotype. DNA for the CDR3: TGTGCCTGGGGGGCGAACACCGGGGAGCTGTTTTTT. It is translated as CAWGANTGELFF. The genes are TRBV30 and TRBJ2-2; no clear D gene. From germline, CDR1 is GTSNPN and CDR2 SVGIG (reference sequence). Between the trimmed V and J ends, which lost 5 bases and 0 bases, there was a span of 4 bases. The CDR3 sequence is 12 residues long.

This clonotype was counted ten times or more. The V gene is TRBV29-1, the J gene TRBJ1-2, with TRBD1 as a possible D gene (6 bases). The CDR3 extends over 11 amino acids. Between the trimmed V and J ends, which lost 2 bases and 8 bases, there was a span of 9 bases. Germline V gene lookup returns CDR1 SQVTM and CDR2 ANQGSEA. The DNA of the CDR3 is TGCAGCGTTGAAACGGGGGGCGGCTACACCTTC. Its protein is CSVETGGGYTF.